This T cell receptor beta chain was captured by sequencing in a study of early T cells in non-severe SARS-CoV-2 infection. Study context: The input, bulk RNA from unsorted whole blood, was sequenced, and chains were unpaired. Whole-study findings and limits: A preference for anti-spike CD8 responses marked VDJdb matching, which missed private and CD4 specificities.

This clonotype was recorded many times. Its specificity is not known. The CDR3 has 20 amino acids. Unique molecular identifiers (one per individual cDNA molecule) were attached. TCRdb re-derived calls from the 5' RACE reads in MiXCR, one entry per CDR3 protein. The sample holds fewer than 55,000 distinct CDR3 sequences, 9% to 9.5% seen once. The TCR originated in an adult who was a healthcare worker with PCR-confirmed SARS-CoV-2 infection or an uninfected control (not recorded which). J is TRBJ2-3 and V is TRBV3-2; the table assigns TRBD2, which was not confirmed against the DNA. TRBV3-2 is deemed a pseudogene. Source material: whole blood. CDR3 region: CASSQENTASWLANTDTQYF. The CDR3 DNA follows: TGTGCCAGCAGCCAAGAAAATACAGCTTCGTGGCTAGCGAACACAGATACGCAGTATTTT.